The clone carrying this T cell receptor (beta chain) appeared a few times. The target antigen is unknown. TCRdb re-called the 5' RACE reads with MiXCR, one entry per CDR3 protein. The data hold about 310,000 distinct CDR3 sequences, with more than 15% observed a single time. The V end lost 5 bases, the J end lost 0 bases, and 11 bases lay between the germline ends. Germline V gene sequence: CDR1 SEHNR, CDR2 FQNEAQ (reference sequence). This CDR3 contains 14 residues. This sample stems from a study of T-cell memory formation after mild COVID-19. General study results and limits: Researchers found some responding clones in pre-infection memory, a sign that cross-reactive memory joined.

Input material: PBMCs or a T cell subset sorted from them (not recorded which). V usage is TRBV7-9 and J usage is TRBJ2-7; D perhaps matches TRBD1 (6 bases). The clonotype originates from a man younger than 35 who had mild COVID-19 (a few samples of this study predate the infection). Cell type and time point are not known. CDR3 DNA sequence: TGTGCCAGCAGCCCCGTACAGGGCTCCTACGAGCAGTACTTC. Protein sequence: CASSPVQGSYEQYF.